These 32 T cell receptor beta chains share one sample of origin, sequenced in a study of blood T cell repertoires in COVID-19. Method: immunoSEQ multiplex PCR; TCRdb's copy keeps in-frame clones and lacks some. The data show more than 300,000 clones, with approximately 91% seen just once and 3.5% to 5% held by the top ten. The specimen was PBMCs or T cells enriched from blood (not recorded which). The receptors were sampled from a woman between 25 and 40 years old who had been exposed to COVID-19.

This chain links TRBV14 with TRBJ1-1, with a possible D match to TRBD1 (6 bases). V was trimmed by 4 bases and J by 4 bases, leaving 10 bases between them. From germline, CDR1 is SGHDN and CDR2 FVKESK. CDR3 length equals 13 residues. In DNA form, the CDR3 reads TGTGCCAGCAGCCCCGGACAGTCCACTGAAGCTTTCTTT. Amino acids: CASSPGQSTEAFF.

The CDR3 loop reads CASSLVPAGPYEQYF. In nucleotides, the CDR3 is TGTGCCAGCAGCTTAGTCCCAGCGGGGCCCTACGAGCAGTACTTC. The gene calls are TRBV7-2 and TRBJ2-7; TRBD2 matches at 7 bases. The germline V gene has CDR1 SGHTA and CDR2 FQGNSA. This CDR3 region has 15 residues. The ends lost 1 base at V and 2 bases at J; junction bases unmatched: 5.

V gene TRBV7-3 combines with J gene TRBJ2-1; 9 positions agree with TRBD2. CDR3 size: 15 residues. Germline loops: CDR1 SGHTA, CDR2 FQGTGA. Trimming took 3 bases from V and 4 from J; bases not matched to a gene: 4. The CDR3 DNA is TGTGCCAGCAGCTTGCAGAGCGGGGGGTACAATGAGCAGTTCTTC. As protein: CASSLQSGGYNEQFF.

The gene calls are TRBV3-1 (or the pseudogene TRBV3-2) and TRBJ1-1; 8 bases are shared with TRBD1. The CDR3 is made up of 15 amino acids. J was trimmed by 0 bases and V by 4 bases; bases with no gene match: 4. Germline V lookup: CDR1 LGHDT, CDR2 YNNKEL (reference sequence). The CDR3, as DNA: TGTGCCAGCAGCCGAGGACAGGGAATGAACACTGAAGCTTTCTTT. It translates to CASSRGQGMNTEAFF.

V usage is TRBV7-8 and J usage is TRBJ2-1; 16 bases line up with TRBD2. In germline, CDR1 is SGHVS, CDR2 FQNEAQ. The J segment lost 4 bases and the V segment lost 1 base, leaving 7 bases of the junction unmatched. This CDR3 comprises 19 residues. The CDR3 DNA reads as TGTGCCAGCAGCTTAGAGGGACTAGCGGGGGGGTTTCGGTACAATGAGCAGTTCTTC. Translating it yields CASSLEGLAGGFRYNEQFF.

CDR3 residues: CASSVVAPEAFF. CDR3 bases: TGTGCCAGCAGCGTAGTAGCACCTGAAGCTTTCTTT. This chain links TRBV9 with TRBJ1-1; D is ambiguous. The V gene lost 0 bases and the J gene lost 6 bases, with 6 bases spanning the gap. The CDR3 length is 12 residues. CDR1 SGDLS and CDR2 YYNGEE come from the germline V gene.

Only one count was recorded for this clone. The gene calls are TRBV15 and TRBJ2-1, with 8 nucleotides matching TRBD1. The trim removed 3 bases at V and 5 bases at J, leaving 12 bases unmatched. The CDR3 loop spans 17 amino acids. CDR1 LNHNV and CDR2 YYDKDF come from the germline V gene (reference sequence). The CDR3 DNA follows: TGTGCCACCAGCAGTTCCCAGGGGGCCCGGGCAAACAATGAGCAGTTCTTC. Its protein is CATSSSQGARANNEQFF.

The V and J genes are TRBV29-1 and TRBJ1-1, with 7 bases fitting TRBD1. Germline assignment: CDR1 SQVTM and CDR2 ANQGSEA. J was trimmed by 0 bases and V by 4 bases; bases with no gene match: 5. CDR3 length: 14 amino acids. DNA for the CDR3: TGCAGCGTTGTAACCGGGACAGTGAACACTGAAGCTTTCTTT. Residues: CSVVTGTVNTEAFF.

The rearrangement uses TRBV6-1 and TRBJ1-2; 7 positions match TRBD1. Looked up from germline, CDR1 is MNHNS and CDR2 is SASEGT. CDR3 length equals 16 residues. The ends lost 0 bases at V and 5 bases at J; junction bases unmatched: 9. The CDR3 loop reads CASSEALRGRGYGYTF. The CDR3 nucleotides are TGTGCCAGCAGTGAAGCGCTAAGGGGCAGGGGGTATGGCTACACCTTC.

This chain joins TRBV7-9 and TRBJ1-2, with D perhaps TRBD1 (6 bases). V lost 5 bases and J lost 6, with 13 bases in between. CDR3 length equals 13 residues. CDR1 and CDR2 from the germline V gene are SEHNR and FQNEAQ (reference sequence). The CDR3 DNA reads TGTGCCAGCAGCCCAGACCACAGGGATGGCTACACCTTC. Its protein is CASSPDHRDGYTF.

This chain links TRBV7-6 with TRBJ1-1; no clear D. This CDR3 region has 11 residues. Germline V gene lookup returns CDR1 SGHVS and CDR2 FNYEAQ. Trimming pared 4 bases from V and 6 bases from J, leaving 6 bases between. CDR3: CASSSQSEAFF. As DNA, the CDR3 is TGTGCCAGCAGCTCCCAGTCTGAAGCTTTCTTT.

The chain employs TRBV5-4 and TRBJ2-7, with TRBD1 matching 7 bases. Germline CDR1 reads SGHNT; CDR2 reads YYREEE (reference sequence). This CDR3 contains 15 residues. V was pared by 4 bases and J by 0 bases, with 7 bases of the junction left unmatched. The CDR3 loop reads CASSPGQAFSYEQYF. The CDR3 bases are TGTGCCAGCAGCCCCGGACAGGCCTTCTCCTACGAGCAGTACTTC.

V usage is TRBV2 and J usage is TRBJ2-1, with 8 positions matching TRBD1. Germline lookup yields CDR1 SNHLY and CDR2 FYNNEI. This CDR3 region has 14 residues. V lost 8 bases and J lost 7; bases outside the gene matches: 10. CDR3 residues: CASLGDRSGNEQFF. The DNA for the CDR3 is TGTGCCAGCCTGGGGGACAGGTCAGGAAATGAGCAGTTCTTC.

The chain uses TRBV19 and TRBJ1-2; D perhaps matches TRBD1 (5 bases). The CDR3 spans 14 residues. Trimming cost V 5 bases and J 8 bases, with 18 bases left between them. Germline values: CDR1 LNHDA, CDR2 SQIVND (reference sequence). In nucleotides, the CDR3 is TGTGCCAGTAGTCCCTTGGTCAGGGTGGCGGGCTACACCTTC. Protein: CASSPLVRVAGYTF.

CDR3 protein: CASSEVGKGADGYTF. The CDR3 DNA follows: TGTGCCAGCAGTGAAGTAGGAAAGGGGGCTGATGGCTACACCTTC. The rearrangement links TRBV6-1 to TRBJ1-2; 7 bases line up with TRBD1. Losses at the gene ends were 1 base for V and 6 bases for J; bases not matched to a gene: 8. The germline V gene has CDR1 MNHNS and CDR2 SASEGT. This CDR3 is 15 amino acids long.

This rearrangement joins TRBV5-4 to TRBJ2-7; D gene ambiguous. Germline CDR1 reads SGHNT; CDR2 reads YYREEE (reference sequence). The CDR3 covers 13 residues. The V end was cut by 2 bases, the J end by 0 bases, with 6 bases between. CDR3 nucleotide sequence: TGTGCCAGCAGCTTTCCAGGCTCCTACGAGCAGTACTTC. The encoded protein is CASSFPGSYEQYF.

The V gene is TRBV9, the J gene TRBJ1-1, with a weak D call TRBD1 (5 bases). The V gene lost 4 bases and the J gene lost 5 bases, with 18 bases spanning the gap. The germline CDR1 and CDR2 sequences are SGDLS and YYNGEE. CDR3 length equals 15 residues. CDR3 nucleotides: TGTGCCAGCAGCACCGGGGGGGAGTCGAGGACTGAAGCTTTCTTT. Translated: CASSTGGESRTEAFF. Using reference TRBV9 and TRBJ1-1 for the parts outside the CDR3, the full variable domain is DSGVTQTPKHLITATGQRVTLRCSPRSGDLSVYWYQQSLDQGLQFLIQYYNGEERAKGNILERFSAQQFPDLHSELNLSSLELGDSALYFCASSTGGESRTEAFFGQGTRLTVV.

This clone was found a few times. The rearrangement joins TRBV5-5 to TRBJ1-3, with D uncertain. Germline CDR1 reads SGHKS; CDR2 reads YYEKEE (reference sequence). The CDR3 length is 14 residues. Trimming removed 4 bases at V and 0 bases at J, with 8 bases between. CDR3 nucleotide sequence: TGTGCCAGCAGCCGCGTGAGCTCTGGAAACACCATATATTTT. It is translated as CASSRVSSGNTIYF. The full variable domain, rest sourced from reference TRBV5-5 and TRBJ1-3, is DAGVTQSPTHLIKTRGQQVTLRCSPISGHKSVSWYQQVLGQGPQFIFQYYEKEERGRGNFPDRFSARQFPNYSSELNVNALLLGDSALYLCASSRVSSGNTIYFGEGSWLTVV.

This rearrangement joins TRBV4-3 to TRBJ1-2; TRBD1 matches 8 bases. The ends lost 1 base at V and 7 bases at J; junction bases unmatched: 8. The CDR3 is 15 amino acids. The germline gives CDR1 LGHNA, CDR2 YSLEER. As DNA, the CDR3 is TGCGCCAGCAGCCAAGCCCACAGGGGGGTGGGTGGCTACACCTTC. As protein: CASSQAHRGVGGYTF.

The chain is built from TRBV7-9 and TRBJ2-3; a possible D gene is TRBD2 (6 bases). Trimming pared 3 bases from V and 2 bases from J, leaving 9 bases between. The CDR3 loop spans 14 amino acids. The germline gives CDR1 SEHNR, CDR2 FQNEAQ (reference sequence). CDR3 region: CASSLTSTTDTQYF. The CDR3 DNA reads TGTGCCAGCAGCTTGACTAGTACCACAGATACGCAGTATTTT.

The CDR3 reads CASGGTSSYEQYF. Written as DNA, the CDR3 is TGTGCCAGCGGAGGGACTAGCAGCTACGAGCAGTACTTC. V usage is TRBV2 and J usage is TRBJ2-7; 9 positions match TRBD2. The V gene's germline CDR1 is SNHLY and CDR2 FYNNEI. The CDR3 spans 13 residues. The junction had 5 bases not matched to a gene; V was cut back by 8 bases and J by 3 bases. Complete variable domain (other parts from reference TRBV2 and TRBJ2-7): EPEVTQTPSHQVTQMGQEVILRCVPISNHLYFYWYRQILGQKVEFLVSFYNNEISEKSEIFDDQFSVERPDGSNFTLKIRSTKLEDSAMYFCASGGTSSYEQYFGPGTRLTVT.

V is TRBV7-8 and J is TRBJ2-3; TRBD2 might be the D (6 bases). V was cut by 1 base and J by 6 bases, with 23 bases left in between. CDR3 size: 18 residues. The germline V gene encodes CDR1 SGHVS and CDR2 FQNEAQ. The chain's CDR3 is CASSLEAGLATNGDTQYF. The CDR3 coding sequence is TGTGCCAGCAGCTTAGAGGCGGGCCTAGCGACCAATGGGGATACGCAGTATTTT. The complete variable domain, with remaining parts taken from reference TRBV7-8 and TRBJ2-3, reads GAGVSQSPRYKVAKRGQDVALRCDPISGHVSLFWYQQALGQGPEFLTYFQNEAQLDKSGLPSDRFFAERPEGSVSTLKIQRTQQEDSAVYLCASSLEAGLATNGDTQYFGPGTRLTVL.

The gene calls are TRBV4-1 and TRBJ1-2; no reliable D call. Trimming shortened V by 3 bases and J by 6 bases, and 17 bases separated the two germline ends. This CDR3 contains 15 residues. The germline CDR1 and CDR2 sequences are MGHRA and YSYEKL. CDR3 loop: CASSHPLPGIDGYTF. CDR3 coding DNA: TGCGCCAGCAGCCATCCACTCCCCGGGATAGATGGCTACACCTTC.

V gene TRBV19 combines with J gene TRBJ1-6; TRBD1 matches 7 bases. The CDR3 covers 16 residues. The J segment lost 0 bases and the V segment lost 6 bases, leaving 5 bases of the junction unmatched. Germline CDR1 LNHDA, CDR2 SQIVND (reference sequence). The CDR3 sequence is CASRRQGSSYNSPLHF. The CDR3 DNA follows: TGTGCCAGTAGGAGACAGGGTAGCTCCTATAATTCACCCCTCCACTTT. Full variable domain (missing parts from reference TRBV19 and TRBJ1-6): DGGITQSPKYLFRKEGQNVTLSCEQNLNHDAMYWYRQDPGQGLRLIYYSQIVNDFQKGDIAEGYSVSREKKESFPLTVTSAQKNPTAFYLCASRRQGSSYNSPLHFGNGTRLTVT.

This clone occurred a few times. V gene TRBV5-1 combines with J gene TRBJ2-7; 8 nucleotides agree with TRBD1. Germline CDR1 is SGHRS and CDR2 is YFSETQ. This CDR3 contains 15 residues. V trimming: 0 bases; J trimming: 2 bases; junction bases outside the gene matches: 4. This chain's CDR3 is CASSLGRTGTYEQYF. The CDR3 region has the DNA TGCGCCAGCAGCTTGGGGCGGACAGGGACCTACGAGCAGTACTTC.

The table lists this clone with a count of one. The chain is built from TRBV10-3 and TRBJ2-3; 10 positions agree with TRBD2. The germline gives CDR1 ENHRY, CDR2 SYGVKD. The V segment lost 10 bases and the J segment 2 bases; nucleotides outside the gene matches: 12. This CDR3 comprises 16 residues. In nucleotides, the CDR3 is TGTGCCACCGGGACATTAGCGGGGGGTAACACAGATACGCAGTATTTT. It specifies CATGTLAGGNTDTQYF.

The genes are TRBV9 and TRBJ1-2; tentative D call: TRBD1 (5 bases). CDR1 and CDR2 from the germline V gene are SGDLS and YYNGEE. The CDR3 covers 15 residues. V was clipped by 4 bases and J by 4 bases, with 17 bases between them. DNA for the CDR3: TGTGCCAGCAGCCCGGACGCGCGGGACCTCTATGGCTACACCTTC. Its protein product is CASSPDARDLYGYTF.

This clone was picked up a small number of times. The rearrangement links TRBV4-3 to TRBJ2-7; weak D call: TRBD2 (6 bases). This CDR3 comprises 14 residues. V was trimmed by 1 base and J by 0 bases, leaving 7 bases between them. In germline, CDR1 is LGHNA, CDR2 YSLEER. The CDR3 DNA reads TGCGCCAGCAGCCAAGGGAGGGTCTCCTACGAGCAGTACTTC. Protein product: CASSQGRVSYEQYF.

V usage is TRBV2 and J usage is TRBJ2-1; TRBD1 matches 7 bases. V lost 6 bases to trimming and J lost 8 bases; unmatched junction nucleotides: 10. Germline lookup yields CDR1 SNHLY and CDR2 FYNNEI. This CDR3 has 14 amino acids. CDR3 sequence: CASSVTGASDEQFF. The CDR3 coding sequence is TGTGCCAGCAGCGTCACAGGGGCTTCGGATGAGCAGTTCTTC.

The chain couples TRBV6-5 to TRBJ1-2, with D possibly being TRBD1 (6 bases). Looked up from germline, CDR1 is MNHEY and CDR2 is SVGAGI. The CDR3 length is 15 residues. Deletions cut 6 bases from V and 0 bases from J, with 14 bases between. CDR3 amino acids: CASRDSSRANYGYTF. The CDR3 bases are TGTGCCAGCAGGGACAGCAGCCGAGCTAACTATGGCTACACCTTC.

V is TRBV5-4 and J is TRBJ1-5; no reliable D call. Deletions cut 2 bases from V and 7 bases from J, with 10 bases between. This CDR3 contains 13 residues. Germline CDR1 is SGHNT and CDR2 is YYREEE (reference sequence). This CDR3 is CASSLEGRQPQHF. CDR3 DNA sequence: TGTGCCAGCAGCTTAGAAGGGAGACAGCCCCAGCATTTT.

The chain is built from TRBV7-9 and TRBJ2-7; 7 bases are shared with TRBD1. The CDR3 runs 15 residues. Germline CDR1 SEHNR, CDR2 FQNEAQ (reference sequence). J was trimmed by 2 bases and V by 5 bases; bases with no gene match: 9. The CDR3 DNA reads TGTGCCAGCAGCGCCCGGGACAGTCCTACCTACGAGCAGTACTTC. As protein: CASSARDSPTYEQYF.